One sample yielded the 25 T cell receptor beta chains listed below, sequenced in a study of tumor-infiltrating lymphocytes in primary liver carcinoma. Researchers generated TCR beta cDNA from approximately 500 ng of total RNA, relying on a constant-region primer. Three-round nested multiplex PCR performed with slightly modified ARM-PCR produced the TCR beta libraries. For 10 cycles apiece, the opening two PCR rounds ran with TRBV1-TRBV30 forward primers and a C-beta reverse primer. MiXCR was run by TCRdb on the multiplex PCR reads, yielding one entry per CDR3 protein. The sample has approximately 110,000 distinct CDR3 sequences; about 59% are singletons. Extraction of RNA together with DNA used 20-30 mg of unsorted bulk tissue. Sequenced sample: liver tumor tissue from sampling region 1. Subset described: tumor region T1, superior pole. All receptors come from a woman aged 60-75 years with primary liver carcinoma and hepatitis B virus infection.

Note on this clonotype: A much more abundant neighbour one base away suggests this may be a read error. The chain is built from TRBV6-6 and TRBJ2-7; the D gene could be TRBD1 or TRBD2 (6 bases each). This CDR3 is built from 13 residues. Germline V CDR1 and CDR2: MNHNY, SVGAGI (reference sequence). The CDR3 protein is CVSSLTGGGQQYF. The DNA for the CDR3 is TGTGTCAGCAGTCTCACGGGTGGGGGGCAGCAGTACTTC.

This clonotype was seen many times. The chain carries TRBV6-5 and TRBJ1-1; 10 nucleotides match TRBD1. The trim removed 8 bases at V and 7 bases at J, leaving 1 base unmatched. In germline, CDR1 is MNHEY, CDR2 SVGAGI. The CDR3 contains 11 residues. The chain's CDR3 is CASGQGGEAFF. DNA for the CDR3: TGTGCCAGCGGACAGGGGGGTGAAGCTTTCTTT.

This clonotype was observed a single time. One base away lies a much larger clone, so this may be a sequencing read error. The chain uses TRBV12-3 or TRBV12-4 and TRBJ1-1; 7 bases match TRBD1. The CDR3 consists of 14 residues. Trimming took 3 bases from V and 9 from J; bases not matched to a gene: 10. This CDR3 is CASSFERGLTQAFF. CDR3 in DNA: TGTGCCAGCAGTTTCGAAAGGGGGCTAACTCAAGCTTTCTTT.

On this clonotype itself: The germline gene is not matched at one end of the junction; a read error may be the cause. The rearrangement uses TRBV11-2 and TRBJ1-2; the D is unclear. Germline V gene sequence: CDR1 SGHAT, CDR2 FQNNGV. CDR3 length equals 15 residues. CDR3 sequence (DNA): TGTGCCAGCGGCTTAGGTTCGGGGTTAGCCTATGGCTACACCTTC. Residues: CASGLGSGLAYGYTF.

This clonotype occurred many times. The rearrangement links TRBV28 to TRBJ2-1; 12 bases agree with TRBD2. V lost 5 bases to trimming and J lost 9 bases; unmatched junction nucleotides: 5. This CDR3 contains 14 residues. Per the germline V gene, CDR1 is MDHEN and CDR2 is SYDVKM. In nucleotides, the CDR3 is TGTGCCAGCAGTCTAGCGGGAGGGCTCTTTGAGCAGTTCTTC. Translating it yields CASSLAGGLFEQFF.

On this clonotype itself: Relative to the germline gene, one junction end is altered; a read error may explain this. The chain joins TRBV4-2 to TRBJ2-4; D may be TRBD1 or TRBD2 (5 bases each). CDR3 size: 13 residues. Germline assignment: CDR1 LGHNA and CDR2 YNFKEQ. In DNA form, the CDR3 reads TGTGTCAGCGCAGGGAGTGCCAAAAACATTCAGTACTTC. Translated: CVSAGSAKNIQYF.

About this clonotype itself: This sequence may be a read error, since a much larger clone differs from it by one base. The genes are TRBV6-2 or TRBV6-3 and TRBJ2-3; no clear D gene. The CDR3 totals 13 residues. In germline, CDR1 is MNHEY, CDR2 SVGEGT. The CDR3 DNA reads TGTGCCAGCAGCAGGAGAGCCACAAATACGCAGTATTTT. Its protein product is CASSRRATNTQYF.

A few counts support this clonotype. An end of the junction does not agree with germline; a read error may underlie this. The rearrangement links TRBV6-5 to TRBJ1-3; possibly TRBD1 for D (5 bases). This CDR3 has 15 residues. CDR1 is MNHEY, CDR2 SVGAGI, per germline. CDR3 protein: CASSLGRSSGDTIYF. The CDR3 DNA reads TGTGCCAGCAGTCTGGGGCGCAGCTCTGGAGACACCATATATTTT.

This clonotype occurred once. A read error is possible here, since a much larger clone lies one base away. V gene TRBV5-6 combines with J gene TRBJ2-1; TRBD1 aligns across 9 bases. Germline values: CDR1 SGHDT, CDR2 YYEEEE. V lost 7 bases and J lost 0; bases outside the gene matches: 11. CDR3 size: 17 residues. The CDR3 nucleotides read TGTGCCAGCGGCGGACAGGGGACATCGAGCTCCTACAATGAGCAGTTCTTC. Translation: CASGGQGTSSSYNEQFF.

This clonotype was seen only once. J is TRBJ2-1 and V is TRBV11-2; TRBD2 matches at 11 bases. Germline-derived CDR1 and CDR2 are SGHAT and FQNNGV. V lost 4 bases, J lost 5 bases, and 1 base stayed unmatched. The CDR3 loop spans 14 amino acids. CDR3 amino acids: CASSWTSGHNEQFF. DNA for the CDR3: TGTGCCAGCAGCTGGACTAGCGGGCACAATGAGCAGTTCTTC.

Regarding this clonotype: Since a much larger clone is just one base distant, this may be a read error. The rearrangement links TRBV4-1 to TRBJ2-7; 11 nucleotides align to TRBD1. The CDR3 loop spans 14 amino acids. With 4 bases clipped from V and 4 bases from J, the junction kept 3 bases outside the gene matches. The germline V gene has CDR1 MGHRA and CDR2 YSYEKL. CDR3 region: CASSLGQGGYEQYF. In DNA form, the CDR3 reads TGCGCCAGCAGCCTGGGACAGGGGGGGTACGAGCAGTACTTC.

For this clonotype: Its ends do not fully match the called genes, so a read error is possible. The J gene is TRBJ2-7, the V gene TRBV4-2; 13 nucleotides agree with TRBD2. Germline lookup yields CDR1 LGHNA and CDR2 YNFKEQ. CDR3 length: 16 amino acids. CDR3 DNA sequence: TGTGCCGGCAGCTTCGGGACTAGCGGGAAGGTCAACGAGCAGTACTTC. Its translation is CAGSFGTSGKVNEQYF.

CDR3: CASSEGRNSPQHF. The CDR3 nucleotides read TGTGCCAGCTCTGAGGGCAGGAATTCGCCCCAGCATTTT. The chain employs TRBV2 and TRBJ1-5; D is unresolved. CDR1 and CDR2 from the germline V gene are SNHLY and FYNNEI. This CDR3 comprises 13 residues. The V end lost 8 bases, the J end lost 9 bases, and 17 bases lay between the germline ends.

V is TRBV5-1 and J is TRBJ1-2; the D gene is possibly TRBD1 (5 bases). This CDR3 contains 14 residues. Looked up from germline, CDR1 is SGHRS and CDR2 is YFSETQ. Trimming left V 7 bases short and J 4 bases short, with 17 bases between. This CDR3 is CASQRGEGTYGYTF. The CDR3 DNA sequence: TGCGCCAGCCAACGAGGGGAGGGGACCTATGGCTACACCTTC.

This clonotype came up once. This chain joins TRBV7-9 and TRBJ2-5, with a possible D match to TRBD2 (5 bases). CDR1 and CDR2 (germline): SEHNR, FQNEAQ (reference sequence). The CDR3 extends over 15 amino acids. V lost 7 bases to trimming and J lost 7 bases, with 22 bases between them. Here the CDR3 reads CASTRGEGWEGTQYF. CDR3 DNA sequence: TGTGCCAGCACCCGGGGAGAAGGCTGGGAAGGGACCCAGTACTTC. Complete variable domain (other parts from reference TRBV7-9 and TRBJ2-5): DTGVSQNPRHKITKRGQNVTFRCDPISEHNRLYWYRQTLGQGPEFLTYFQNEAQLEKSRLLSDRFSAERPKGSFSTLEIQRTEQGDSAMYLCASTRGEGWEGTQYFGPGTRLLVL.

On this clonotype: The junction and the germline gene differ at one end; a read error may be behind it. The chain is built from TRBV4-1 and TRBJ2-1; tentative D call: TRBD1 (7 bases). The CDR3 runs 19 residues. Germline V gene data show CDR1 as MGHRA and CDR2 as YSYEKL. CDR3 protein: CASSQRGVGGQRTVNEQSF. The CDR3 coding sequence is TGCGCCAGCAGCCAAAGAGGGGTGGGGGGACAGAGAACAGTCAATGAGCAGTCCTTC.

Comments on this clonotype: The CDR3 carries no conserved terminal phenylalanine or tryptophan, so it likely arises from a read error. The chain carries TRBV11-2 and TRBJ2-7; the match to TRBD2 covers 11 bases. Germline-derived CDR1 and CDR2 are SGHAT and FQNNGV. There are 20 residues in the CDR3. CDR3 in DNA: TGTGCCAGCAGCGCCATTTCCCGACTAGCGGGAAGGCAGAAACCCTACGGGCAGTACCTC. Translation gives CASSAISRLAGRQKPYGQYL.

With respect to this clonotype: Because it lacks the conserved phenylalanine or tryptophan at the end, this CDR3 is likely a read error. The rearrangement uses TRBV11-2 and TRBJ2-7; 14 bases align to TRBD2. CDR1 and CDR2 from the germline V gene are SGHAT and FQNNGV. This CDR3 region has 20 residues. In DNA, the CDR3 is TGCGCCAGCAGCGCCATTTCCCGACTAGCGGGAGGGCAGGAACCCTACGAGCAGTACCTC. Encoded protein: CASSAISRLAGGQEPYEQYL.

The genes are TRBV9 and TRBJ2-3; D perhaps matches TRBD2 (6 bases). V was clipped by 0 bases and J by 0 bases, with 8 bases between them. This CDR3 has 15 amino acids. Germline CDR1 reads SGDLS; CDR2 reads YYNGEE. Here the CDR3 DNA reads TGTGCCAGCAGCGTAGCGAGCGGGAGCACAGATACGCAGTATTTT. It specifies CASSVASGSTDTQYF.

As to this clonotype: With a much larger clone just one base away, this may be a read error. V and J are TRBV6-5 and TRBJ1-2; 8 bases are shared with TRBD1. The CDR3 is 16 residues long. CDR1 is MNHEY and CDR2 is SVGAGI in the germline V gene. CDR3 coding DNA: TGTGCCAGCACCTCGAGAGGCAGGGGGCGGTACTATGACTACACCTTC. This codes for CASTSRGRGRYYDYTF.

For this clonotype: The junction differs from germline at one of its ends, possibly a read error. V gene TRBV11-2 combines with J gene TRBJ1-2; D is unresolved. Germline CDR1 SGHAT, CDR2 FQNNGV. The CDR3 contains 13 residues. The CDR3 here is CANSLGGREGYTF. CDR3 nucleotide sequence: TGTGCCAACAGCTTAGGAGGAAGGGAGGGCTACACCTTC.

This chain links TRBV5-1 with TRBJ2-5; the D gene is possibly TRBD1 (7 bases). Trimming removed 1 base from V and 0 bases from J, with 16 bases in between. The germline V gene has CDR1 SGHRS and CDR2 YFSETQ. This CDR3 has 17 amino acids. The chain's CDR3 is CASSLKRAGGYQETQYF. The CDR3 region has the DNA TGCGCCAGCAGCTTGAAGCGGGCAGGGGGTTACCAAGAGACCCAGTACTTC.

With respect to this clonotype: This clone may be a read error of a much larger clone one base away. J is TRBJ2-2 and V is TRBV29-1; D may correspond to TRBD1 or TRBD2 (5 bases each). CDR1 and CDR2 from the germline V gene are SQVTM and ANQGSEA. CDR3 size: 12 residues. The CDR3 loop is CGVDGATGELFF. The DNA for the CDR3 is TGCGGCGTTGACGGGGCCACCGGGGAGCTGTTTTTT.

As regards this clonotype: A read error may account for a junction end that differs from germline. V is TRBV4-2 and J is TRBJ1-4, with a weak D call TRBD1 (6 bases). Germline CDR1 and CDR2: LGHNA and YNFKEQ. CDR3 size: 15 residues. CDR3 in DNA: TGTGCCAGCAGCCAAGATCAGCGGGGGCATGAAAAACTGTTCTTT. Translating it yields CASSQDQRGHEKLFF.

The chain combines TRBV5-6 with TRBJ2-7; D could derive from TRBD1 or TRBD2 (5 bases each). V was cut by 5 bases and J by 0 bases, with 12 bases left in between. Germline V lookup: CDR1 SGHDT, CDR2 YYEEEE. This CDR3 spans 14 amino acids. The CDR3 sequence: CASSLRGDSYEQYF. The DNA for the CDR3 is TGTGCCAGCAGTTTGCGAGGGGACTCCTACGAGCAGTACTTC.